These 6 T cell receptor beta chains were all obtained from the same sample, sequenced in a study of T cell responses to AZD1222 COVID-19 vaccine. Some clones are missing from TCRdb's copy, which holds only in-frame ones; the method was immunoSEQ multiplex PCR. This sample has 150,000 to 200,000 clones, with around 90% found just once. The material sequenced was peripheral blood, taken on day 0 of AZD1222 vaccination. These receptors came from an adult in good health.

The chain employs TRBV7-8 and TRBJ1-5; the D is unclear. V dropped 5 bases and J dropped 4 bases, with 12 bases sitting between them. This CDR3 region has 14 residues. Germline assignment: CDR1 SGHVS and CDR2 FQNEAQ. The CDR3 DNA reads as TGTGCCAGCAGCCTATTAGTCGGAAATCAGCCCCAGCATTTT. This gives the protein CASSLLVGNQPQHF.

The chain couples TRBV28 to TRBJ2-7; either TRBD1 or TRBD2 may supply D (5 bases each). This CDR3 region has 15 residues. Trimming took off 5 bases at V and 2 bases at J, with 16 bases between the two ends. Germline CDR1 and CDR2: MDHEN and SYDVKM. The CDR3 region is CASSPEPGTTYEQYF. CDR3 bases: TGTGCCAGCAGTCCCGAACCCGGGACCACCTACGAGCAGTACTTC. Full variable domain (remainder filled in from reference TRBV28 and TRBJ2-7): DVKVTQSSRYLVKRTGEKVFLECVQDMDHENMFWYRQDPGLGLRLIYFSYDVKMKEKGDIPEGYSVSREKKERFSLILESASTNQTSMYLCASSPEPGTTYEQYFGPGTRLTVT.

The chain couples TRBV2 to TRBJ1-6; no reliable D call. Germline V gene sequence: CDR1 SNHLY, CDR2 FYNNEI. The CDR3 length is 14 residues. Trimming cost V 5 bases and J 7 bases, with 12 bases left between them. In DNA, the CDR3 is TGTGCCAGCAGTCCCCAAGCTGCCAATTCACCCCTCCACTTT. Encoded protein: CASSPQAANSPLHF.

The V call is TRBV2, the J call TRBJ1-1; 7 bases map to TRBD1. Losses at the gene ends were 6 bases for V and 5 bases for J; bases not matched to a gene: 3. The germline V gene encodes CDR1 SNHLY and CDR2 FYNNEI. The CDR3 totals 12 residues. The CDR3, as DNA: TGTGCCAGCAGGGCGGGACAGACTGAAGCTTTCTTT. This translates into CASRAGQTEAFF.

The chain has TRBV5-1 and TRBJ1-4; D gene uncertain. The CDR3 has 15 amino acids. Germline assignment: CDR1 SGHRS and CDR2 YFSETQ. Trimming took 4 bases from V and 7 from J, leaving 17 bases between them. The CDR3 is CASSPSKGRGEKLFF. CDR3 coding DNA: TGCGCCAGCAGCCCCAGTAAAGGGCGCGGTGAAAAACTGTTTTTT.

The rearrangement joins TRBV7-3 to TRBJ1-2; 10 bases fit TRBD1. The CDR3 is 13 amino acids. CDR1 and CDR2 (germline): SGHTA, FQGTGA. J lost 8 bases, V lost 5 bases, and 5 bases had no gene match. CDR3 sequence reads: CASSPGQGEGYTF. The CDR3 DNA reads as TGTGCCAGCAGCCCCGGACAGGGGGAGGGCTACACCTTC.